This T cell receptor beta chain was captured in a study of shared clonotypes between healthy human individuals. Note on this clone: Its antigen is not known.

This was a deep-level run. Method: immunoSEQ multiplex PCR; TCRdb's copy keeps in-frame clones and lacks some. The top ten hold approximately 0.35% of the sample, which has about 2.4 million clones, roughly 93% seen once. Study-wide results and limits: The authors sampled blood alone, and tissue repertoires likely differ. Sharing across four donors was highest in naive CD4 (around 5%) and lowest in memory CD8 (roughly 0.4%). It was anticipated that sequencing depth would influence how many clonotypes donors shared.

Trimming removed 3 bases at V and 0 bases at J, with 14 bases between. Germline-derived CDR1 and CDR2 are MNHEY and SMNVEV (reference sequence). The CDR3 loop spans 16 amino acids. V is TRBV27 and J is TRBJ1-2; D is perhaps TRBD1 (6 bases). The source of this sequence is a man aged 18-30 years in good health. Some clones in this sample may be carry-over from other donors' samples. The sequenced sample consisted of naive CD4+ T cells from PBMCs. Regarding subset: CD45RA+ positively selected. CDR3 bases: TGTGCCAGCAGTTTTGGACAGCCGTTTTCTAACTATGGCTACACCTTC. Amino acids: CASSFGQPFSNYGYTF.